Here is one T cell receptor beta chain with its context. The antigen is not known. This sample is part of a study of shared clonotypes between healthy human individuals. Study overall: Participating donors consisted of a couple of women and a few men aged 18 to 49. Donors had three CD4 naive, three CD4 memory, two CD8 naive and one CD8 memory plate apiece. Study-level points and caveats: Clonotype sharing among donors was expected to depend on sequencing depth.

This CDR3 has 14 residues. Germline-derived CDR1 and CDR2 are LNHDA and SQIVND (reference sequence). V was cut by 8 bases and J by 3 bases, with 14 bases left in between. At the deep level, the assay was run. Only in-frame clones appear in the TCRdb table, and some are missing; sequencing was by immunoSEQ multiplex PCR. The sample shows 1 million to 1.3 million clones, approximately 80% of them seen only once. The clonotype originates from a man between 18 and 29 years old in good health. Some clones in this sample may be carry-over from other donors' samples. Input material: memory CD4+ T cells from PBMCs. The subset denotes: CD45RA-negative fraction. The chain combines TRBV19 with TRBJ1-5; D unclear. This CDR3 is CASAEGSFNQPQHF. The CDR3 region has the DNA TGTGCCAGTGCTGAAGGTAGCTTCAATCAGCCCCAGCATTTT.